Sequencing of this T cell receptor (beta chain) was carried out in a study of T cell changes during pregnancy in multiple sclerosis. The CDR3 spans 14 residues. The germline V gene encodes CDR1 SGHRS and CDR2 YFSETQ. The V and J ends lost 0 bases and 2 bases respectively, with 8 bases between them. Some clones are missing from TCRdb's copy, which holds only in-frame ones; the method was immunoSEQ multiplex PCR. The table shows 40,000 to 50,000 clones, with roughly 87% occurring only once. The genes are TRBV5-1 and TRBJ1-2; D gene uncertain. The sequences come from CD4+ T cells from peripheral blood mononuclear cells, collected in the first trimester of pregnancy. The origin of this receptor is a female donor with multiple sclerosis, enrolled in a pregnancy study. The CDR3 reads CASSLDPGNYGYTF. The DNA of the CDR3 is TGCGCCAGCAGCTTGGACCCGGGGAACTATGGCTACACCTTC.